This T cell receptor beta chain was captured in a study of regulatory T cells in long-lasting Graves disease. This clonotype appeared once. Its antigen is still unknown. Relying on iRepertoire HTBI primers and Arm-PCR of CDR3 regions, the team built TCR beta libraries. TCRdb reprocessed the multiplex PCR reads via MiXCR and lists one record per CDR3 protein. Of 400,000 to 500,000 distinct CDR3 sequences listed, 15% are singletons. Time point noted: newly diagnosed GD, antithyroid drugs for less than 3 months. The authors made the TCR library using RNA they extracted from PBMCs. Germline-derived CDR1 and CDR2 are MGHRA and YSYEKL. This CDR3 has 16 amino acids. The V and J ends lost 3 bases and 7 bases, in that order; junction bases with no gene match: 3. Study results and limitations: The researchers studied only peripheral blood, not thyroid tissue. Among the persistent patients, fewer than 3,500 public clonotypes were shared, more than the roughly 970 shared among new patients.

In addition, the sample was reused for a study of T cells in Graves' hyperthyroidism and ophthalmopathy. That paper notes: The TCR CDR3 was amplified in a first-round RT-PCR using the HTBI primer set.

Sequences were derived from peripheral blood mononuclear cells (PBMCs), sampled at new diagnosis, from a patient treated with antithyroid drugs. The clonotype originates from a woman in her thirties with Graves disease. The chain joins TRBV4-1 to TRBJ2-1; 16 bases line up with TRBD2. The chain's CDR3 is CASSQGLAGGPNEQFF. As DNA, the CDR3 is TGCGCCAGCAGCCAGGGACTAGCGGGAGGGCCGAATGAGCAGTTCTTC.